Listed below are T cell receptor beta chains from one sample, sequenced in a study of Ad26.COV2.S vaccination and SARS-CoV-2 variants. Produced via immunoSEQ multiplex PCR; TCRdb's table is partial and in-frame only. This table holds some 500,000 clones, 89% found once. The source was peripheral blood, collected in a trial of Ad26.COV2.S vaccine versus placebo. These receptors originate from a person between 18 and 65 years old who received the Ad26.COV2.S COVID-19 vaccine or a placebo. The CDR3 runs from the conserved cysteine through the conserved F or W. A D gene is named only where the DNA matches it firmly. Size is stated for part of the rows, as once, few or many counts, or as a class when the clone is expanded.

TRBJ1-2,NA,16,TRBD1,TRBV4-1,CASSQGRRQGTYGYTF,TGCGCCAGCAGCCAAGGGAGACGACAGGGAACCTATGGCTACACCTTC
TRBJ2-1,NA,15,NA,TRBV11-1,CASTHVGGTYNEQFF,TGTGCCAGCACCCATGTAGGGGGGACCTACAATGAGCAGTTCTTC
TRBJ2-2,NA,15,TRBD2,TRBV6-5,CASSPTSIGTGELFF,TGTGCCAGCAGTCCGACTAGCATTGGCACCGGGGAGCTGTTTTTT
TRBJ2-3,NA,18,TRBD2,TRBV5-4,CASSLDRGAGGPADTQYF,TGTGCCAGCAGCTTGGATCGAGGGGCGGGGGGGCCCGCAGATACGCAGTATTTT
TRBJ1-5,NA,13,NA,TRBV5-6,CASSSRSNQPQHF,TGTGCCAGCAGCAGCCGCAGCAATCAGCCCCAGCATTTT
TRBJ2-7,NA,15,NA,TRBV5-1,CASSFTGLGGLEQYF,TGCGCCAGCAGCTTCACAGGGCTGGGTGGATTGGAGCAGTACTTC
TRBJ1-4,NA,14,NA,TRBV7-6,CASSPQNTNEKLFF,TGTGCCAGCAGCCCTCAGAATACAAATGAAAAACTGTTTTTT
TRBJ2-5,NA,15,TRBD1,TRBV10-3,CAISGTGDYQETQYF,TGTGCCATCAGTGGGACAGGGGACTACCAAGAGACCCAGTACTTC
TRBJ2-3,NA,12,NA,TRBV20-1,CSASASTDTQYF,TGCAGTGCTAGTGCTAGCACAGATACGCAGTATTTT
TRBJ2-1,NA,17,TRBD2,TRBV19,CASSPLRGRGSNNEQFF,TGTGCCAGTAGCCCGCTGAGGGGTCGCGGGAGTAACAATGAGCAGTTCTTC
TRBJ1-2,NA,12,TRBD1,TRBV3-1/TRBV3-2,CASGDRDRGYTF,TGTGCCAGCGGGGACAGGGATCGCGGCTACACCTTC
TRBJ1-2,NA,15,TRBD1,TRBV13,CASSPAGQVHYGYTF,TGTGCCAGCAGCCCAGCCGGACAGGTCCACTATGGCTACACCTTC
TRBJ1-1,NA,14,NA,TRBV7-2,CASSFRGARTEAFF,TGTGCCAGCAGCTTCCGGGGGGCGAGGACTGAAGCTTTCTTT
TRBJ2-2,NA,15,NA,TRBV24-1,CATSDVQGVIGELFF,TGTGCCACCAGTGATGTACAGGGAGTGATCGGGGAGCTGTTTTTT
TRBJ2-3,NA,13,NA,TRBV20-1,CSASRGSADTQYF,TGCAGTGCTAGTCGTGGATCCGCAGATACGCAGTATTTT
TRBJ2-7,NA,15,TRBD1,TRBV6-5,CASSYRGQGSYEQYF,TGTGCCAGCAGTTACCGAGGACAGGGGAGCTACGAGCAGTACTTC
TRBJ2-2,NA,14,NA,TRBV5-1,CASMGAPNTGELFF,TGCGCCAGCATGGGGGCCCCGAACACCGGGGAGCTGTTTTTT
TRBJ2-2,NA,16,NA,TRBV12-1,CASSPLRDKGTGELFF,TGTGCCAGCAGCCCCCTCCGGGACAAAGGTACCGGGGAGCTGTTTTTT
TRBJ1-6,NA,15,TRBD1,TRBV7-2,CASSRERTGGSPLHF,TGTGCCAGCAGCCGCGAGAGGACAGGGGGTTCACCCCTCCACTTT
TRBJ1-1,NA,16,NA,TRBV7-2,CASSPGAIRINTEAFF,TGTGCCAGCAGCCCCGGAGCGATCAGAATTAACACTGAAGCTTTCTTT
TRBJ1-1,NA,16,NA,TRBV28,CASSSPAGTANTEAFF,TGTGCCAGCAGTTCACCGGCCGGGACGGCAAACACTGAAGCTTTCTTT
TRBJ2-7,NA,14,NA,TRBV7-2,CASSSQVGSYEQYF,TGTGCCAGCAGCTCCCAGGTCGGCTCCTACGAGCAGTACTTC
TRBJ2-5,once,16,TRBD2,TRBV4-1,CASSQEGLSGRVGQYF,TGCGCCAGCAGCCAAGAGGGACTAAGCGGGAGGGTAGGCCAGTACTTC
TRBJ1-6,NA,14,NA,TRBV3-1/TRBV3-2,CASSLTQGNSPLHF,TGTGCCAGCAGCCTCACCCAGGGGAATTCACCCCTCCACTTT
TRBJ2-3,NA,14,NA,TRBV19,CASSIRSGTDTQYF,TGTGCCAGTAGTATAAGGAGCGGCACAGATACGCAGTATTTT
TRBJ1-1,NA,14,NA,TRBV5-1,CASSLEGSYTEAFF,TGCGCCAGCAGCTTGGAAGGCAGCTACACTGAAGCTTTCTTT
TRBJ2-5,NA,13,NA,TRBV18,CASSNSGLETQYF,TGTGCCAGCTCAAATTCTGGGCTGGAGACCCAGTACTTC
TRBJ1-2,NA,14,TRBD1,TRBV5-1,CASTQGTANYGYTF,TGCGCCAGCACACAGGGGACAGCTAACTATGGCTACACCTTC
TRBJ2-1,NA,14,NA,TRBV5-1,CASSLAGSGDEQFF,TGCGCCAGCAGCTTGGCCGGTAGTGGTGATGAGCAGTTCTTC
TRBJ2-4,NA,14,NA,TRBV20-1,CSASFAIREGVQYF,TGCAGTGCTAGTTTCGCGATCAGGGAGGGGGTTCAGTACTTC
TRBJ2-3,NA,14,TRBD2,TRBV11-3,CASSLEASGGPTYF,TGTGCCAGCAGCTTAGAGGCTAGCGGGGGCCCAACGTATTTT
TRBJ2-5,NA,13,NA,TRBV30,CAWSVGLQETQYF,TGTGCCTGGAGTGTGGGACTCCAAGAGACCCAGTACTTC
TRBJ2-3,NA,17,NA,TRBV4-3,CASSQFGRLASTDTQYF,TGCGCCAGCAGCCAATTTGGTCGTTTAGCGAGCACAGATACGCAGTATTTT
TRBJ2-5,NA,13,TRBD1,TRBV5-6,CASSFGTEETQYF,TGTGCCAGCAGTTTCGGGACAGAAGAGACCCAGTACTTC
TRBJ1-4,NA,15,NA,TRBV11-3,CASSLGGAWSEKLFF,TGTGCCAGCAGCTTAGGGGGGGCCTGGTCTGAAAAACTGTTTTTT
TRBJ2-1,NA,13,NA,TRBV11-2,CASSLIKTNEQFF,TGTGCCAGCAGCTTGATTAAAACAAATGAGCAGTTCTTC
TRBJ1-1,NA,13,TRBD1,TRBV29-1,CSTPGQVNTEAFF,TGCAGCACCCCGGGACAGGTAAACACTGAAGCTTTCTTT
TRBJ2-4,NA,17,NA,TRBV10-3,CAISEASGMRAKNIQYF,TGTGCCATCAGTGAGGCAAGTGGGATGAGAGCCAAAAACATTCAGTACTTC